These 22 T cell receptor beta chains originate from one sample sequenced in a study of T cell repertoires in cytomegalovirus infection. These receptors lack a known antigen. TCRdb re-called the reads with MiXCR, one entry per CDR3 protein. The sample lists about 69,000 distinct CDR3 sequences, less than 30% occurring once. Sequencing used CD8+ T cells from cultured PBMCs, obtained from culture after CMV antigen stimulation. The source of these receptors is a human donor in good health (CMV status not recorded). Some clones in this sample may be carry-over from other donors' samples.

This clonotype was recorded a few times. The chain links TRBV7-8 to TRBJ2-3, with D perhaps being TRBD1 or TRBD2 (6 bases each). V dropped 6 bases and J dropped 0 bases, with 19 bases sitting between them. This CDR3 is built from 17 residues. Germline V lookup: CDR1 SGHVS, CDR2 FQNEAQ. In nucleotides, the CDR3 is TGTGCCAGCAGGTTGATTGGTGGGGGGCCTAGCACAGATACGCAGTATTTT. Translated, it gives CASRLIGGGPSTDTQYF.

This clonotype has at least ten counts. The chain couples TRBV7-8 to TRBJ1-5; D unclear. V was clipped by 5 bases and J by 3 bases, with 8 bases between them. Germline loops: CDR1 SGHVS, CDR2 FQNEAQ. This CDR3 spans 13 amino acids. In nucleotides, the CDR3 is TGTGCCAGCAGCCCGGCCCCCAATCAGCCCCAGCATTTT. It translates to CASSPAPNQPQHF.

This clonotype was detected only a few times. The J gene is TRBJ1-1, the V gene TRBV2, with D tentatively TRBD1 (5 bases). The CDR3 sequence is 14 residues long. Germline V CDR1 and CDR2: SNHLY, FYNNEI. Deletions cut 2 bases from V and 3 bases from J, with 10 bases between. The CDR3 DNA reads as TGTGCCAGCAGTGAACAGGGCGAATACACTGAAGCTTTCTTT. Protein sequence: CASSEQGEYTEAFF. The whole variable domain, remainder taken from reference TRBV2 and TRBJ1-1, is EPEVTQTPSHQVTQMGQEVILRCVPISNHLYFYWYRQILGQKVEFLVSFYNNEISEKSEIFDDQFSVERPDGSNFTLKIRSTKLEDSAMYFCASSEQGEYTEAFFGQGTRLTVV.

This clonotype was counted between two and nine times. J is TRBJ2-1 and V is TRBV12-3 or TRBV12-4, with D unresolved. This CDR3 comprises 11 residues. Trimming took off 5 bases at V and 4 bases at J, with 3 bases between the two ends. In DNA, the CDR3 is TGTGCCAGCAGTGCTTACAATGAGCAGTTCTTC. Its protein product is CASSAYNEQFF.

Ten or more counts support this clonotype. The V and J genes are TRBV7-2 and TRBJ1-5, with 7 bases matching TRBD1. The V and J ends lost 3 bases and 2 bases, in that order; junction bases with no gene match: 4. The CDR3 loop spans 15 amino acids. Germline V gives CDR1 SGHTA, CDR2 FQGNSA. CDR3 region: CASSLGQIGNQPQHF. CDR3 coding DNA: TGTGCCAGCAGCTTGGGACAGATAGGCAATCAGCCCCAGCATTTT.

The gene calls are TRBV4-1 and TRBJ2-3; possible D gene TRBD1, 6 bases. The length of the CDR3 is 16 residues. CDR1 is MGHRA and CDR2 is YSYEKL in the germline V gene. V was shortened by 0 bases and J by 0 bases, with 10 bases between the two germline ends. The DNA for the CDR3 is TGCGCCAGCAGCCAAGATTGGCAGGGGAGCACAGATACGCAGTATTTT. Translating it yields CASSQDWQGSTDTQYF.

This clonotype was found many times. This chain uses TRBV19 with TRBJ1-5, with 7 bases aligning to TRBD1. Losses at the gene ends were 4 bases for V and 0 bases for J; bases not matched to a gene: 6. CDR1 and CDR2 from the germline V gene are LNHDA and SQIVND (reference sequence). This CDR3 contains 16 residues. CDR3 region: CASSRGTVDSNQPQHF. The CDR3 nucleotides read TGTGCCAGTAGTAGGGGGACAGTTGATAGCAATCAGCCCCAGCATTTT.

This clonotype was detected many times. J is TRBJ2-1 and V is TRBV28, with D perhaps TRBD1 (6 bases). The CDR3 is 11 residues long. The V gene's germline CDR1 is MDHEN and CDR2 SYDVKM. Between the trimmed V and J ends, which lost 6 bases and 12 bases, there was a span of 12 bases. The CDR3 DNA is TGTGCCAGCAGCTCGATGGACAGGCAGTTCTTC. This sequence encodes CASSSMDRQFF. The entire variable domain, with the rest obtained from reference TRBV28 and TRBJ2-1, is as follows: DVKVTQSSRYLVKRTGEKVFLECVQDMDHENMFWYRQDPGLGLRLIYFSYDVKMKEKGDIPEGYSVSREKKERFSLILESASTNQTSMYLCASSSMDRQFFGPGTRLTVL.

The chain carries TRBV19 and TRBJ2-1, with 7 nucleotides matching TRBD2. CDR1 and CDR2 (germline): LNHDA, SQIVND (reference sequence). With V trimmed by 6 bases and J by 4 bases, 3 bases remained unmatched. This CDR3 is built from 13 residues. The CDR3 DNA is TGTGCCAGTAGCGGGAGGTTATACAATGAGCAGTTCTTC. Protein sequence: CASSGRLYNEQFF.

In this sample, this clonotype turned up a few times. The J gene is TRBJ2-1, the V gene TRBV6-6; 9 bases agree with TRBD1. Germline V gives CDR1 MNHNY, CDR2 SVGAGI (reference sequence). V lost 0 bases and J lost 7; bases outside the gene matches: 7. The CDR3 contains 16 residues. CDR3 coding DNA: TGTGCCAGCAGTTACTCGACGCTGGACAGGGGAAATGAGCAGTTCTTC. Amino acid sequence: CASSYSTLDRGNEQFF.

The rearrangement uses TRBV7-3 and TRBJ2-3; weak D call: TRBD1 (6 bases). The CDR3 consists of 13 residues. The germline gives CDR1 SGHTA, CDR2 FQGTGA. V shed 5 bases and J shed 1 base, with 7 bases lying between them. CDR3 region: CASSRTGTDTQYF. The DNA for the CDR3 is TGTGCCAGCAGCCGGACAGGCACAGATACGCAGTATTTT.

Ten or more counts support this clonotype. CDR3 sequence: CAFQFKGELSNQPQHF. The DNA for the CDR3 is TGTGCCTTCCAGTTTAAAGGAGAACTTAGCAATCAGCCCCAGCATTTT. This rearrangement joins TRBV28 to TRBJ1-5; D is uncertain. The CDR3 contains 16 residues. CDR1 and CDR2 (germline): MDHEN, SYDVKM. Trimming shortened V by 11 bases and J by 0 bases, and 20 bases separated the two germline ends.

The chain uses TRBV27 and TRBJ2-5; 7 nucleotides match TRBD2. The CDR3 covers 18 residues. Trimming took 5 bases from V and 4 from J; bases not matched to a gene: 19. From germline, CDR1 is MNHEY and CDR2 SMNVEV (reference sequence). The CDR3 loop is CASSLVRSGSLKAETQYF. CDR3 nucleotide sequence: TGTGCCAGCAGTCTGGTCCGTAGCGGGTCTCTCAAGGCAGAGACCCAGTACTTC.

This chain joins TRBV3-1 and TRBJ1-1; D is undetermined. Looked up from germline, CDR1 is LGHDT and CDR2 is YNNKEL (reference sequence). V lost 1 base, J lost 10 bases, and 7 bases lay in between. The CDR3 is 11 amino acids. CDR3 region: CASSQGAGAFF. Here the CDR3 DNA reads TGTGCCAGCAGCCAAGGGGCCGGAGCTTTCTTT. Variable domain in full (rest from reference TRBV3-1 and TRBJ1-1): DTAVSQTPKYLVTQMGNDKSIKCEQNLGHDTMYWYKQDSKKFLKIMFSYNNKELIINETVPNRFSPKSPDKAHLNLHINSLELGDSAVYFCASSQGAGAFFGQGTRLTVV.

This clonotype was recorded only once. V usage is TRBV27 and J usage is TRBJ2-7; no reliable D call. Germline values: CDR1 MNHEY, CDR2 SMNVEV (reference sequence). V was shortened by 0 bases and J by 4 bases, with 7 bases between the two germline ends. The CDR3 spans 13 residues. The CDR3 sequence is CASSLSAGYEQYF. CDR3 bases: TGTGCCAGCAGTTTATCAGCTGGGTACGAGCAGTACTTC.

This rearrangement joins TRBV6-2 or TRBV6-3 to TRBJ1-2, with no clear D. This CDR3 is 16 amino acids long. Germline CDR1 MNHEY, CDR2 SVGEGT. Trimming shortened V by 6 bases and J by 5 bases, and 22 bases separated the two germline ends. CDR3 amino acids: CASRAIPGSRSYGYTF. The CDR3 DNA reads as TGTGCCAGCAGAGCCATTCCGGGCAGCCGCTCGTATGGCTACACCTTC.

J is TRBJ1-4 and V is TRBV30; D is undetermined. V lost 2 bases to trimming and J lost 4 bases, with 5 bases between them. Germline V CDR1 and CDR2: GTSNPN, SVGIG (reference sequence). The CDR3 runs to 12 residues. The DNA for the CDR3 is TGTGCCTGGAGTCCCTATAATGAAAAACTGTTTTTT. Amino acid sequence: CAWSPYNEKLFF. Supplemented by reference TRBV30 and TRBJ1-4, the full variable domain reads SQTIHQWPATLVQPVGSPLSLECTVEGTSNPNLYWYRQAAGRGLQLLFYSVGIGQISSEVPQNLSASRPQDRQFILSSKKLLLSDSGFYLCAWSPYNEKLFFGSGTQLSVL.

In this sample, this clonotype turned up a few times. CDR3 bases: TGTGCCAGCAGCTTGACAGTTTCCTACGAGCAGTACTTC. It specifies CASSLTVSYEQYF. The rearrangement uses TRBV6-1 and TRBJ2-7; D is perhaps TRBD1 (5 bases). The V gene lost 6 bases and the J gene lost 1 base, with 10 bases spanning the gap. The V gene's germline CDR1 is MNHNS and CDR2 SASEGT. This CDR3 spans 13 amino acids.

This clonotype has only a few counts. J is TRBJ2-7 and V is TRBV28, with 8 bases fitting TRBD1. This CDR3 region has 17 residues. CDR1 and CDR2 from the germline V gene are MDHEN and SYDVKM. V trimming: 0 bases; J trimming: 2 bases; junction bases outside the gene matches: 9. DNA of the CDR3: TGTGCCAGCAGTTTATGGCCAGGGGGCAAGGAGGCCTACGAGCAGTACTTC. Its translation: CASSLWPGGKEAYEQYF.

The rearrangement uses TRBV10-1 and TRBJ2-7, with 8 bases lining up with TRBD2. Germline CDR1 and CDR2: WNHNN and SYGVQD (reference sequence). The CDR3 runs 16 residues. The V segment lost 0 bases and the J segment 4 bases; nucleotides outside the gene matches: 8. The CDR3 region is CASSESGLAGIYEQYF. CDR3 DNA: TGCGCCAGCAGTGAGTCTGGCCTAGCGGGCATATACGAGCAGTACTTC.

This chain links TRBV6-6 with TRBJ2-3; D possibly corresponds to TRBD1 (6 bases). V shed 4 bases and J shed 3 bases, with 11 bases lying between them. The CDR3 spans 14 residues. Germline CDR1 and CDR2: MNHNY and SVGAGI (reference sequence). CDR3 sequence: CASSSRGITDTQYF. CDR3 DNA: TGTGCCAGCAGTTCCAGGGGAATAACAGATACGCAGTATTTT.

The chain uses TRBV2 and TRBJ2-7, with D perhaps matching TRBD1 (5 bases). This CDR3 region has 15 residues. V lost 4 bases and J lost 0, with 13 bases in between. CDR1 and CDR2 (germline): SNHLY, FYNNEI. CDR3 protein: CASSAGSLSSYEQYF. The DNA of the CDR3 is TGTGCCAGCAGTGCAGGGTCCCTTAGCTCCTACGAGCAGTACTTC.